This T cell receptor (beta chain) came from a study of T cells after yellow fever vaccination. Overall study context: With SMART-Seq v4 Ultra Low Input, the fractions containing low cell numbers were prepared.

Trimming took 0 bases from V and 3 from J, leaving 13 bases between them. Germline V gene data show CDR1 as SGHRS and CDR2 as YFSETQ. The CDR3 runs to 16 residues. TCRdb re-called the 5' RACE reads through MiXCR, storing one row per CDR3 protein. The sample gives around 610,000 distinct CDR3 sequences, about 14% of which show up once; about 14% is in the top ten. This clonotype was detected only a few times. This specimen consisted of PBMCs, obtained on the day of the yellow fever booster vaccination. The receptor comes from a man aged 25 to 40 who received the YFV17D yellow fever vaccine. The rearrangement joins TRBV5-1 to TRBJ1-5, with D unresolved. For the CDR3, the DNA is TGCGCCAGCAGCTTGGGAACCCCAAGGGCCAATCAGCCCCAGCATTTT. Its translation: CASSLGTPRANQPQHF.